This TCR beta chain originates from a study of blood T cell repertoires in COVID-19. Germline-derived CDR1 and CDR2 are SGHVS and FQNEAQ. The CDR3 is 13 amino acids. V lost 0 bases and J lost 5, with 7 bases in between. The assay was immunoSEQ multiplex PCR, and TCRdb's table has in-frame clones only and misses some. The data hold 150,000 to 200,000 clones, with approximately 86% observed a single time. This rearrangement joins TRBV7-8 to TRBJ1-1; D is unclear. Input material: peripheral blood. This clonotype was sampled from a man aged 65 to 79 with active or convalescent COVID-19. The CDR3 spells CASSLAYGTEAFF. The CDR3 bases are TGTGCCAGCAGCTTAGCGTACGGGACTGAAGCTTTCTTT.